A selection of T cell receptor beta chains follows, all from one sample in a study of shared clonotypes between healthy human individuals. Sequencing was performed with immunoSEQ multiplex PCR; in TCRdb, only in-frame clones are kept and a portion is missing. The data show about 700,000 clones, just over 90% seen once. Sequencing input: naive CD8+ T cells sorted from blood. The receptors were gathered from a man aged 30 to 45 in good health. CDR3s include the opening cysteine and the closing phenylalanine or tryptophan. Each record gives: D gene, J gene, clone size, V gene, CDR3 DNA, CDR3 protein. A D gene is named only where the DNA matches it firmly. Not all rows give a size; the values are once, few, many and, for expanded clones, a class.

NA TRBJ2-1 NA TRBV19 TGTGCCAGTAGTTTTGGACTCTACAATGAGCAGTTCTTC CASSFGLYNEQFF
NA TRBJ1-2 NA TRBV28 TGTGCCAGTTGTCTCGGGTGGGATGGGTACACCTTC CASCLGWDGYTF
NA TRBJ2-1 NA TRBV7-9 TGTGCCAGCAGCTCCAGGGGCAATGAGCAGTTCTTC CASSSRGNEQFF
NA TRBJ1-5 NA TRBV25-1 TGTGCCAGCAGTGAGGGGTTTAGCAATCAGCCCCAGCATTTT CASSEGFSNQPQHF
TRBD2 TRBJ2-3 NA TRBV7-6 TGTGCCAGCAGCTTACGGCCGCCGCTAGCGGGAGGTTACACAGATACGCAGTATTTT CASSLRPPLAGGYTDTQYF
NA TRBJ1-4 NA TRBV6-6 TGTGCCAGCAGCTTTACCGGGCCCGGAGGTGAAAAACTGTTTTTT CASSFTGPGGEKLFF
TRBD2 TRBJ2-1 NA TRBV5-1 TGCGCCAGCAGCTCCGACGTTCTAGCGGGAGAGGGGAATGAGCAGTTCTTC CASSSDVLAGEGNEQFF
NA TRBJ2-7 NA TRBV7-8 TGTGCCAGCAGCTTAGAATCTGGGGACGAGCAGTACTTC CASSLESGDEQYF
TRBD2 TRBJ2-1 NA TRBV27 TGTGCCAGCCGGCCCTTCGGGTTAGCGGGAGAACCCTCCGATGAGCAGTTCTTC CASRPFGLAGEPSDEQFF
NA TRBJ1-2 NA TRBV7-9 TGTGCCAGCGGCCCTCTCGGGCCTTTGAACCGCAACGATGGCTACACCTTC CASGPLGPLNRNDGYTF
TRBD1 TRBJ2-2 NA TRBV19 TGTGCCAGTACCGGGACAGGGCGCACCGGGGAGCTGTTTTTT CASTGTGRTGELFF
NA TRBJ2-1 NA TRBV27 TGTGCCAGCAGTTTACCCCTCGGGGAAGTGCAGTTCTTC CASSLPLGEVQFF
TRBD2 TRBJ2-7 NA TRBV2 TGTGCCAGCACGGGAGGGAGAGTCGACGAGCAGTACTTC CASTGGRVDEQYF
TRBD2 TRBJ2-1 NA TRBV7-7 TGTGCTAGCAGCTTGTCTAGCGGGAACCACAATGAGCAGTTCTTC CASSLSSGNHNEQFF
TRBD2 TRBJ2-7 NA TRBV11-2 TGTGCCAGCAGCTTTACTAGCGGGATGAAGCGCACCTACGAGCAGTACTTC CASSFTSGMKRTYEQYF
NA TRBJ2-1 NA TRBV29-1 TGCAGCGTTGATTGGGAGTATGAGCAGTTCTTC CSVDWEYEQFF
TRBD2 TRBJ2-7 NA TRBV5-1 TGCGCCAGCAGCTTTCTAGCGGGAGGGGGTTACGAGCAGTACTTC CASSFLAGGGYEQYF
NA TRBJ2-7 once TRBV7-2 TGTGCCAGCAGCTGGCTCCATCACGAGCAGTACTTC CASSWLHHEQYF
TRBD2 TRBJ2-3 NA TRBV11-2 TGTGCCAGCAGTTTACTAGCGGCCCGGAGATCTAGCACAGATACGCAGTATTTT CASSLLAARRSSTDTQYF
NA TRBJ2-1 NA TRBV7-2 TGTGCCAGCAGCTTAAAAGCTAGCCCGAGTGAGCAGTTCTTC CASSLKASPSEQFF
TRBD2 TRBJ2-7 NA TRBV10-3 TGTGCCATCAGTGTCGAGCGGGAGTCTTACGAGCAGTACTTC CAISVERESYEQYF
NA TRBJ2-2 NA TRBV7-8 TGTGCCAGCAGCTTTTGGGGGGACACCGGGGAGCTGTTTTTT CASSFWGDTGELFF
TRBD2 TRBJ2-1 NA TRBV19 TGTGCCAGTAGTTCAGCTAGCGGTAGCTCCTACAATGAGCAGTTCTTC CASSSASGSSYNEQFF
NA TRBJ2-1 NA TRBV7-9 TGTGCCAGCAGCCACCTCGGTGGACTCTCCTACAATGAGCAGTTCTTC CASSHLGGLSYNEQFF
NA TRBJ1-1 NA TRBV6-1 TGTGCCAGCAGTGAGGGACACCTGAGGTTTGAGACTGAAGCTTTCTTT CASSEGHLRFETEAFF
NA TRBJ2-1 NA TRBV7-9 TGTGCCAGCAGCCCTACCTCCCCTAAGCCCCATGAGCAGTTCTTC CASSPTSPKPHEQFF
TRBD1 TRBJ2-5 NA TRBV28 TGTGCCAGCACCCCACCCCCAAGGGGGCACCAAGAGACCCAGTACTTC CASTPPPRGHQETQYF
TRBD1 TRBJ2-2 few TRBV5-1 TGCGCCAGCAGCCCACTTCGACAGGGTACAAGGGGTGTGGAGCTGTTTTTT CASSPLRQGTRGVELFF
NA TRBJ2-1 NA TRBV6-5 TGTGCCAGCAGTTACACCCCTTTTTCTGAGCAGTTCTTC CASSYTPFSEQFF
NA TRBJ1-1 NA TRBV27 TGTGCCAGCAGACCCCTACCTCCCAGTGAAGCTTTCTTT CASRPLPPSEAFF
NA TRBJ2-7 NA TRBV19 TGTGCCAGTAGTATGACCCAGGGTCGCGGGCGCTACGAGCAGTACTTC CASSMTQGRGRYEQYF
NA TRBJ2-2 NA TRBV9 TGTGCCAGCAGCGTGGTCACGGGAGCCCCCAACACCGGGGAGCTGTTTTTT CASSVVTGAPNTGELFF
NA TRBJ1-5 NA TRBV27 TGTGCCAGCAGTACCGGGGTTAGTCAGCCCCAGCATTTT CASSTGVSQPQHF
NA TRBJ2-7 NA TRBV5-8 TGTGCCAGCAGCTTGGTGGGATCCTCCTACGAGCAGTACTTC CASSLVGSSYEQYF
NA TRBJ2-3 NA TRBV5-4 TGTGCCAGCAGCTTGAGCGTAGATACGCAGTATTTT CASSLSVDTQYF
TRBD1 TRBJ2-7 NA TRBV6-5 TGTGCCAGCAGGTCCGGGACAGGTTTTAACGAGCAGTACTTC CASRSGTGFNEQYF
NA TRBJ2-3 NA TRBV6-1 TGTGCCAGCAGTGGGTCGACCAGCACAGATACGCAGTATTTT CASSGSTSTDTQYF
NA TRBJ1-1 NA TRBV14 TGTGCCAGCAGCCTATGGGGTGAAGCTTTCTTT CASSLWGEAFF
TRBD2 TRBJ2-7 NA TRBV9 TGTGCCAGCAGCGTGACTAGCGGGGCGGCCTACGAGCAGTACTTC CASSVTSGAAYEQYF
TRBD2 TRBJ2-7 few TRBV14 TGTGCCAGCAGCCAAGAACGACTAGCGGGCGCCTACGAGCAGTACTTC CASSQERLAGAYEQYF